This T cell receptor (beta chain) was observed in a study of blood T cell repertoires in COVID-19. The wider study: T cells, B-cell-depleted T cells, or PBMCs supplied cDNA or gDNA.

Methods used by the authors: It was from reference gene primer amplification that nucleated cell counts were estimated. Using immunoSEQ multiplex PCR, the repertoire was profiled, and TCRdb retains in-frame clones only, with some absent. Clone size and the V and J calls come from that table; the DNA yielded D and trimming. The data show 55,000 to 65,000 clones, with approximately 89% seen just once and 5.5% to 8.5% held by the top ten. V was shortened by 2 bases and J by 4 bases, with 17 bases between the two germline ends. From germline, CDR1 is LNHDA and CDR2 SQIVND (reference sequence). The CDR3 sequence is 17 residues long.

The receptor comes from a man in his sixties with active or convalescent COVID-19. The chain has TRBV19 and TRBJ2-2; TRBD1 is a possible D gene (6 bases). The sequenced material came from peripheral blood. In DNA, the CDR3 is TGTGCCAGTAGTATATTCCCCCCACCAGGGGCCACCGGGGAGCTGTTTTTT. Translation gives CASSIFPPPGATGELFF. Complete variable domain (other parts from reference TRBV19 and TRBJ2-2): DGGITQSPKYLFRKEGQNVTLSCEQNLNHDAMYWYRQDPGQGLRLIYYSQIVNDFQKGDIAEGYSVSREKKESFPLTVTSAQKNPTAFYLCASSIFPPPGATGELFFGEGSRLTVL.